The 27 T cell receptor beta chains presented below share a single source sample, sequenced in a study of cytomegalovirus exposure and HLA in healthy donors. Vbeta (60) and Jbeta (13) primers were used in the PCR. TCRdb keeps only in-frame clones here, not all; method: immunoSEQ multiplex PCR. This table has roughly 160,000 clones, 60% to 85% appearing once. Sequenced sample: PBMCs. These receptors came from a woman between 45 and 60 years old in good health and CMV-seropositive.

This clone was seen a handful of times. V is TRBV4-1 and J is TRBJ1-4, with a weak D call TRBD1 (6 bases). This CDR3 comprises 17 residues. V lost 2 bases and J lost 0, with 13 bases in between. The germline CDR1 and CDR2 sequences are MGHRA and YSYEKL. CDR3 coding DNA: TGCGCCAGCAGCCAATGGGGGGGGCTCACAACTAATGAAAAACTGTTTTTT. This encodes CASSQWGGLTTNEKLFF.

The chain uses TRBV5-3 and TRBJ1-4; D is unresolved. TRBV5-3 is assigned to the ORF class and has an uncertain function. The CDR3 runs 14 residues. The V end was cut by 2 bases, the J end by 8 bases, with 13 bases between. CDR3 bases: TGTGCCAGAAGCTTCGGGCCTGCGGGGGAAAAACTGTTTTTT. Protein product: CARSFGPAGEKLFF.

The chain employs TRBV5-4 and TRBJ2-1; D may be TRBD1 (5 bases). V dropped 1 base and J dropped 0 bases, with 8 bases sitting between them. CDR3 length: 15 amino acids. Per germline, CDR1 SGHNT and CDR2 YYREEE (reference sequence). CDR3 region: CASSLSTVSYNEQFF. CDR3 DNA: TGTGCCAGCAGCTTGTCGACAGTCTCCTACAATGAGCAGTTCTTC.

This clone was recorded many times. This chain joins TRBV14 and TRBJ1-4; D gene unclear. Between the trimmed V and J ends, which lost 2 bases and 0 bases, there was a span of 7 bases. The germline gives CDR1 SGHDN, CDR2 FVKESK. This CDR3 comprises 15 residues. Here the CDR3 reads CASSQQVATNEKLFF. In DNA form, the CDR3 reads TGTGCCAGCAGCCAACAGGTTGCAACTAATGAAAAACTGTTTTTT.

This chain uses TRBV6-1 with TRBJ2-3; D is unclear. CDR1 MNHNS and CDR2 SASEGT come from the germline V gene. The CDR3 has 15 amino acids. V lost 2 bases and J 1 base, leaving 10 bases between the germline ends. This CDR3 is CASSERVLGTDTQYF. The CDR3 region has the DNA TGTGCCAGCAGTGAAAGAGTGCTGGGCACAGATACGCAGTATTTT.

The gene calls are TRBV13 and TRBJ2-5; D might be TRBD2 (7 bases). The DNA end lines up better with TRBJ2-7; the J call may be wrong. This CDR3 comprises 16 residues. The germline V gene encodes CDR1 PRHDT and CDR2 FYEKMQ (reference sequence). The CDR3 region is CASSLGTGGKYYEQYF. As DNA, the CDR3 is TGTGCCAGCAGCTTAGGGACGGGGGGCAAATACTACGAGCAGTACTTC.

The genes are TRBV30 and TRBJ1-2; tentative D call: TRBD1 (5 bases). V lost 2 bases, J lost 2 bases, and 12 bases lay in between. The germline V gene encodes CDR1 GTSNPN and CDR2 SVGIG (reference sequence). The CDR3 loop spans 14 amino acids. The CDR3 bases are TGTGCCTGGAGTATCGGGGGACTAAACTATGGCTACACCTTC. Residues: CAWSIGGLNYGYTF.

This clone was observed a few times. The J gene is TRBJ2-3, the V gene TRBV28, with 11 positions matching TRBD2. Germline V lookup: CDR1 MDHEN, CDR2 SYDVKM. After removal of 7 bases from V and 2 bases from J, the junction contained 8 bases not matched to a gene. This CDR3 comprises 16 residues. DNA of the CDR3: TGTGCCAGCACCCCGGGACTAGCGGACCTCACAGATACGCAGTATTTT. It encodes CASTPGLADLTDTQYF.

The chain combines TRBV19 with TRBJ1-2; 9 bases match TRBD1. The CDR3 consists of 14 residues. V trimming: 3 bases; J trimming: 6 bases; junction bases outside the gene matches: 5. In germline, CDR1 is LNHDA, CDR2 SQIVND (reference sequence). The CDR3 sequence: CASSMGTGMNGYTF. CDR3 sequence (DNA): TGTGCCAGTAGTATGGGGACAGGGATGAATGGCTACACCTTC.

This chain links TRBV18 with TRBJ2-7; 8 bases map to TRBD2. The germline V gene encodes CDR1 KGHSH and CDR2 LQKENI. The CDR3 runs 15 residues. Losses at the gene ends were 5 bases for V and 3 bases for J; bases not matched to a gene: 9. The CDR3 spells CASSSRHGGDYEQYF. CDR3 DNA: TGTGCCAGCTCATCGAGACACGGGGGGGACTACGAGCAGTACTTC.

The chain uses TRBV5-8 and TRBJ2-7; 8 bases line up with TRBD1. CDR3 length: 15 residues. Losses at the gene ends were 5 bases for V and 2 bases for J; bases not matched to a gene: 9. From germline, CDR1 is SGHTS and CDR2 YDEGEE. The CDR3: CASRNRGIPPYEQYF. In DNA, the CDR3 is TGTGCCAGCAGGAACAGGGGGATTCCACCCTACGAGCAGTACTTC.

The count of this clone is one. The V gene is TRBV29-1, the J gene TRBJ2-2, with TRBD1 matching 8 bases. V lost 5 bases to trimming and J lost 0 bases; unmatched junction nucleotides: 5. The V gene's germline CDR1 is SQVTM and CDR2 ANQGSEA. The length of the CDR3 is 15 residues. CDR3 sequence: CSVKRQGTNTGELFF. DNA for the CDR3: TGCAGCGTTAAAAGACAGGGGACGAACACCGGGGAGCTGTTTTTT.

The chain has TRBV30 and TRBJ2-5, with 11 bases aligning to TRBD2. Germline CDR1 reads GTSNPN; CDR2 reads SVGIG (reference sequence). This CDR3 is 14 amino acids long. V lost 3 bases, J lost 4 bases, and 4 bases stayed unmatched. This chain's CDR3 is CAWSLGLAGETQYF. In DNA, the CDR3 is TGTGCCTGGAGCCTAGGACTAGCGGGAGAGACCCAGTACTTC.

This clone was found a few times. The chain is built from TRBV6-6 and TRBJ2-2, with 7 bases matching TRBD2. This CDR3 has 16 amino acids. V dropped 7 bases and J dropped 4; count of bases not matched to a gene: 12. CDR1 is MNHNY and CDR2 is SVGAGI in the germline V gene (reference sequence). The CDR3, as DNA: TGTGCCAGCACTACACTCCTAGGCGGGAGCACCGGGGAGCTGTTTTTT. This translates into CASTTLLGGSTGELFF.

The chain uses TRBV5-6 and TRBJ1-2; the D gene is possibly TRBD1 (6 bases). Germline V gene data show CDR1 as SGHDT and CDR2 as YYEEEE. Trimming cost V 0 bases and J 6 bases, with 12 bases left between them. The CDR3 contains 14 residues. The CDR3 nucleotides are TGTGCCAGCAGCTTGGCTTCAGGGGTTCATGGCTACACCTTC. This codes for CASSLASGVHGYTF. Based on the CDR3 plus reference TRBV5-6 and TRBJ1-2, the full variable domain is DAGVTQSPTHLIKTRGQQVTLRCSPKSGHDTVSWYQQALGQGPQFIFQYYEEEERQRGNFPDRFSGHQFPNYSSELNVNALLLGDSALYLCASSLASGVHGYTFGSGTRLTVV.

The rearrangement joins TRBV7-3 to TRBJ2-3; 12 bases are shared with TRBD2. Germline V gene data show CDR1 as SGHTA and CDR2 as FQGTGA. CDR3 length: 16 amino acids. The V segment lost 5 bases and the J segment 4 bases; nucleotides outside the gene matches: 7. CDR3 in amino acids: CASSTLAGGMADTQYF. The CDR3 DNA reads TGTGCCAGCAGCACCCTAGCGGGAGGGATGGCAGATACGCAGTATTTT.

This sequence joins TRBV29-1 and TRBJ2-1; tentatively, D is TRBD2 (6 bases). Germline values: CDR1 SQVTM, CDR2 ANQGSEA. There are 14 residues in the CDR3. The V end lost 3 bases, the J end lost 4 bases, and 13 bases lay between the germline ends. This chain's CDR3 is CSVDASRGYNEQFF. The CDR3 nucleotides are TGCAGCGTTGACGCCTCCCGGGGGTACAATGAGCAGTTCTTC.

CDR3 in DNA: TGCGCCAGCAGCCCAGACACTAGCGGGGGTCAATATAAGGGCCAGTACTTC. This codes for CASSPDTSGGQYKGQYF. V usage is TRBV4-1 and J usage is TRBJ2-5, with 11 bases fitting TRBD2. The germline CDR1 and CDR2 sequences are MGHRA and YSYEKL. The CDR3 has 17 amino acids. Germline trimming cut 4 bases from V and 10 bases from J; bases unmatched to any gene: 17.

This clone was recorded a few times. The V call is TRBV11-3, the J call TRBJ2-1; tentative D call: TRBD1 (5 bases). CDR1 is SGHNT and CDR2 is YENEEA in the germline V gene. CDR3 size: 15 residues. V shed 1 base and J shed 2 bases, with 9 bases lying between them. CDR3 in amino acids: CASSLGGATYNEQFF. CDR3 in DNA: TGTGCCAGCAGCTTAGGTGGGGCTACCTACAATGAGCAGTTCTTC. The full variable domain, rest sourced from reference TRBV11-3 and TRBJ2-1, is EAGVVQSPRYKIIEKKQPVAFWCNPISGHNTLYWYLQNLGQGPELLIRYENEEAVDDSQLPKDRFSAERLKGVDSTLKIQPAELGDSAVYLCASSLGGATYNEQFFGPGTRLTVL.

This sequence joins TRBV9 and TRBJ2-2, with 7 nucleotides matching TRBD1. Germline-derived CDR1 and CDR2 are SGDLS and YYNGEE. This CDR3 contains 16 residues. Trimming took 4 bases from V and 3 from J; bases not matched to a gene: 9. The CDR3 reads CASSRHRDRDTGELFF. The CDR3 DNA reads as TGTGCCAGCAGCAGACACCGGGACAGAGACACCGGGGAGCTGTTTTTT.

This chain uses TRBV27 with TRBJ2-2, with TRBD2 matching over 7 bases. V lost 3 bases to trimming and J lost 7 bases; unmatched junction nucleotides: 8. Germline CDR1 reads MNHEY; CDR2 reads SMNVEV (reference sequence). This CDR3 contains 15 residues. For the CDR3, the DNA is TGTGCCAGCAGTTTGGGGGGACTAAGGGTCGGGGAGCTGTTTTTT. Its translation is CASSLGGLRVGELFF.

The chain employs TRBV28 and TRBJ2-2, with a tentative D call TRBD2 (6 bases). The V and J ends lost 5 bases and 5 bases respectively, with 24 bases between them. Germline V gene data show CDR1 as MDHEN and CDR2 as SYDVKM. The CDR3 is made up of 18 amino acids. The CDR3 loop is CASSPRGWGGGRTGELFF. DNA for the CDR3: TGTGCCAGCAGTCCCCGAGGTTGGGGAGGAGGGAGGACCGGGGAGCTGTTTTTT.

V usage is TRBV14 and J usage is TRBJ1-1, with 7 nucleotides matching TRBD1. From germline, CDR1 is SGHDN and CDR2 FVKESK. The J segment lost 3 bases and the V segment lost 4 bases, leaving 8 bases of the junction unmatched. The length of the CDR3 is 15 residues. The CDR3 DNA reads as TGTGCCAGCAGCCCCTGGGGCAGGGGGTACACTGAAGCTTTCTTT. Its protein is CASSPWGRGYTEAFF.

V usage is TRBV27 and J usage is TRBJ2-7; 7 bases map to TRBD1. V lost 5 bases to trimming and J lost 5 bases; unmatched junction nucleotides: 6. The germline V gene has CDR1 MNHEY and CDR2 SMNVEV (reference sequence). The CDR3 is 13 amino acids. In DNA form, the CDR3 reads TGTGCCAGCAGTCCCAGGGGGACCCACGAGCAGTACTTC. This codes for CASSPRGTHEQYF.

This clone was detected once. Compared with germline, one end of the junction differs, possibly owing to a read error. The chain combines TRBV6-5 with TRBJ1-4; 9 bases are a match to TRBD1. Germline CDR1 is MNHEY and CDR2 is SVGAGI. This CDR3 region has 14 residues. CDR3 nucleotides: TGTGCCAGCAGTTGGGACAGGGTGAATGGAAAACTGTTTTTT. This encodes CASSWDRVNGKLFF.

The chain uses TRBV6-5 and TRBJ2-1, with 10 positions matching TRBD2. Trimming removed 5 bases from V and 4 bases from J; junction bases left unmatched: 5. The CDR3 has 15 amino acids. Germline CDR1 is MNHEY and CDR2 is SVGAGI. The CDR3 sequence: CASSRGTSVYNEQFF. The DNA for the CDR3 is TGTGCCAGCAGTAGGGGGACTAGCGTATACAATGAGCAGTTCTTC.

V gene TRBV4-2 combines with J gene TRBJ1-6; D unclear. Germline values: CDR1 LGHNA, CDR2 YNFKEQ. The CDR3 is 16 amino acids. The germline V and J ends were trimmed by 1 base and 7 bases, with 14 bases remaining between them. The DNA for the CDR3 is TGTGCCAGCAGCCAAGTGGGCATAGAAGGAAATTCACCCCTCCACTTT. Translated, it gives CASSQVGIEGNSPLHF.